Below are 4 T cell receptor beta chains sequenced from a single sample in a study of CD8 T cells in Susac syndrome. It was with random hexamers that 0.5 to 1 ug RNA was reverse transcribed. MiXCR was run by TCRdb on the immunoSEQ multiplex PCR reads, yielding one entry per CDR3 protein. This sample has 70,000 or so distinct CDR3 sequences; roughly 95% occur once, and the top ten carry 0.35% to 0.4%. Input material: CD8+ T cells from PBMCs. These receptors originate from a human donor with multiple sclerosis.

The CDR3 reads CSVADRGNEQFF. The CDR3 DNA reads as TGCAGCGTAGCGGACAGGGGCAATGAGCAGTTCTTC. The chain joins TRBV29-1 to TRBJ2-1; 9 bases are a match to TRBD1. The germline gives CDR1 SQVTM, CDR2 ANQGSEA. The V gene end was trimmed by 6 bases and the J gene end by 6 bases; junction bases not matched to a gene: 3. The length of the CDR3 is 12 residues.

The CDR3 nucleotides read TGTGCCAGCAACTACAGGGATGGTGATCTGAACACCATATATTTT. Its translation: CASNYRDGDLNTIYF. The V call is TRBV2, the J call TRBJ1-3, with a tentative D call TRBD1 (6 bases). The CDR3 has 15 residues. CDR1 SNHLY and CDR2 FYNNEI come from the germline V gene. V was clipped by 7 bases and J by 7 bases, with 20 bases between them.

DNA for the CDR3: TGTGCCAGCAGCGGAGGCGGGGGGGAGCAGTACTTC. This translates into CASSGGGGEQYF. The chain joins TRBV6-1 to TRBJ2-7, with TRBD2 matching 8 bases. V lost 6 bases to trimming and J lost 7 bases; unmatched junction nucleotides: 5. The CDR3 contains 12 residues. Germline loops: CDR1 MNHNS, CDR2 SASEGT.

V is TRBV11-2 and J is TRBJ1-3; 8 bases fit TRBD1. This CDR3 comprises 16 residues. Germline values: CDR1 SGHAT, CDR2 FQNNGV. The V gene end was trimmed by 5 bases and the J gene end by 3 bases; junction bases not matched to a gene: 9. The CDR3 DNA is TGTGCCAGCAGCCCTCTCCCGACAGGGGATGGAAACACCATATATTTT. Protein product: CASSPLPTGDGNTIYF.